Sequencing of this T cell receptor beta chain was carried out in a study of regulatory T cells in long-lasting Graves disease. Arm-PCR of CDR3 regions and iRepertoire HTBI primers were used to build TCR beta libraries. TCRdb reanalysed the multiplex PCR reads using MiXCR and keeps one entry per CDR3 protein. The table has almost 450,000 distinct CDR3 sequences, less than 20% seen once. Time point of the sample: newly diagnosed GD, antithyroid drugs for less than 3 months. From PBMCs, RNA was extracted and then used to make the TCR library. The CDR3 is made up of 13 amino acids. Looked up from germline, CDR1 is GTSNPN and CDR2 is SVGIG (reference sequence). Trimming removed 4 bases from V and 0 bases from J, with 10 bases in between. In this sample, this clonotype turned up a few times. These data also featured in a second study, about T cells in Graves' hyperthyroidism and ophthalmopathy. That source reports: Patients aged 18 to 65 had newly diagnosed hyperthyroidism that had lasted under 2 months.

The sequence was obtained from a woman in her 30s with Graves disease. The chain links TRBV30 to TRBJ2-7, with a possible D match to TRBD2 (5 bases). This sample comprised peripheral blood mononuclear cells (PBMCs), obtained at new diagnosis, from a patient treated with antithyroid drugs. CDR3 region: CAWISGNSYEQYF. The CDR3, as DNA: TGTGCCTGGATCTCGGGGAACTCCTACGAGCAGTACTTC.